This T cell receptor beta chain was identified in a study of patients and donors after allogeneic stem cell transplantation. TCRdb redid the calling of the RT-PCR reads with MiXCR, one entry per CDR3 protein. This repertoire shows under 200,000 distinct CDR3 sequences, approximately 28% found once; its top ten account for approximately 3.5%. Germline V gene lookup returns CDR1 MNHEY and CDR2 SVGEGT. V trimming: 0 bases; J trimming: 0 bases; junction bases outside the gene matches: 9. The CDR3 has 18 amino acids. Material for sequencing was blood, either unsorted or a sorted T cell fraction (not recorded which). The sequence was collected from a human donor who was either an allogeneic HSCT recipient or a stem cell or donor lymphocyte infusion donor (not recorded which). It is not recorded whose cells these are; they may come from a transplant donor. V is TRBV6-2 or TRBV6-3 and J is TRBJ2-7, with TRBD2 matching 9 bases. The CDR3: CASSYSASGRPSSYEQYF. CDR3 nucleotides: TGTGCCAGCAGTTACTCGGCAAGCGGGAGGCCTAGCTCCTACGAGCAGTACTTC.